Shown below are 15 T cell receptor beta chains from a single sample sequenced in a study of shared clonotypes between healthy human individuals. Libraries were prepared by immunoSEQ multiplex PCR; TCRdb keeps only in-frame clonotypes and omits some of them. The sample gives about 560,000 clones, around 78% of which show up once; about 11% is in the top ten. Sequenced input: PBMCs. Every receptor here comes from a woman aged 35 to 49 in good health. Some clones in this sample may be carry-over from other donors' samples.

This clone was observed once. The V gene is TRBV10-3, the J gene TRBJ1-3; no definite D call. This CDR3 has 15 amino acids. V lost 2 bases and J lost 0, with 8 bases in between. From germline, CDR1 is ENHRY and CDR2 SYGVKD. Written as DNA, the CDR3 is TGTGCCATCAGTGAGAGCGCCAGCTCTGGAAACACCATATATTTT. Amino acid sequence: CAISESASSGNTIYF.

In regard to this clone: A much larger clone is a single base away; this may be a read error. The chain carries TRBV5-4 and TRBJ2-7; 9 nucleotides line up with TRBD2. J gave up 7 bases and V 3 bases, and 14 bases lay outside the gene matches. Germline V gene data show CDR1 as SGHNT and CDR2 as YYREEE (reference sequence). This CDR3 has 16 residues. CDR3 DNA: TGTGCCAGCAGCTCAGCAATAGCGGGAGCAATGGCGGAGCAGTACTTC. Translation gives CASSSAIAGAMAEQYF.

The chain has TRBV5-4 and TRBJ2-1; 14 positions agree with TRBD2. Trimming took 4 bases from V and 7 from J; bases not matched to a gene: 4. Germline V gene sequence: CDR1 SGHNT, CDR2 YYREEE (reference sequence). CDR3 length: 15 amino acids. The DNA for the CDR3 is TGTGCCAGCAGCACCGGGACTAGCGGGGGTAATGAGCAGTTCTTC. Translating it yields CASSTGTSGGNEQFF.

This clone was picked up a small number of times. The genes are TRBV5-6 and TRBJ1-4, with a possible D match to TRBD1 (5 bases). This CDR3 is built from 14 residues. Germline values: CDR1 SGHDT, CDR2 YYEEEE. The V and J ends lost 4 bases and 7 bases respectively, with 14 bases between them. CDR3: CASSPGQTGEKLFF. CDR3 nucleotide sequence: TGTGCCAGCAGCCCGGGGCAGACGGGTGAAAAACTGTTTTTT.

This clone showed up many times. The J gene is TRBJ1-1, the V gene TRBV6-1, with a tentative D call TRBD1 (5 bases). The V end lost 3 bases, the J end lost 1 base, and 12 bases lay between the germline ends. The V gene's germline CDR1 is MNHNS and CDR2 SASEGT. This CDR3 has 15 amino acids. The CDR3 DNA follows: TGTGCCAGCAGTGATTGGGGCAGGGAGAACACTGAAGCTTTCTTT. This translates into CASSDWGRENTEAFF.

In this sample, this clone turned up once. This rearrangement joins TRBV6-5 to TRBJ2-7; 11 positions agree with TRBD1. The CDR3 runs 15 residues. Germline lookup yields CDR1 MNHEY and CDR2 SVGAGI. J gave up 2 bases and V 7 bases, and 7 bases lay outside the gene matches. The CDR3 DNA is TGTGCCAGCACTCACGGACAGGGGGCCACCTACGAGCAGTACTTC. Protein: CASTHGQGATYEQYF.

V gene TRBV29-1 combines with J gene TRBJ2-1, with D unclear. Germline values: CDR1 SQVTM, CDR2 ANQGSEA. The CDR3 length is 12 residues. Trimming took off 7 bases at V and 3 bases at J, with 10 bases between the two ends. CDR3 protein: CSARWLYNEQFF. The CDR3 DNA is TGCAGCGCTCGGTGGCTCTACAATGAGCAGTTCTTC.

The J gene is TRBJ2-1, the V gene TRBV25-1, with TRBD2 matching 10 bases. J gave up 0 bases and V 3 bases, and 2 bases lay outside the gene matches. The CDR3 is 16 residues long. The germline V gene has CDR1 MGHDK and CDR2 SYGVNS. This CDR3 is CASSEPSGSSYNEQFF. The DNA for the CDR3 is TGTGCCAGCAGTGAGCCTAGCGGGAGCTCCTACAATGAGCAGTTCTTC.

The CDR3: CAWSRQGEEKLFF. CDR3 nucleotide sequence: TGTGCCTGGAGTCGACAGGGAGAAGAAAAACTGTTTTTT. The rearrangement uses TRBV30 and TRBJ1-4; 7 nucleotides agree with TRBD1. Germline lookup yields CDR1 GTSNPN and CDR2 SVGIG (reference sequence). J lost 8 bases, V lost 2 bases, and 5 bases had no gene match. The CDR3 runs 13 residues.

This clone was detected once. This rearrangement joins TRBV9 to TRBJ2-1; TRBD2 aligns across 8 bases. The CDR3 runs to 14 residues. V dropped 3 bases and J dropped 3; count of bases not matched to a gene: 2. Germline V gene sequence: CDR1 SGDLS, CDR2 YYNGEE. DNA for the CDR3: TGTGCCAGCAGCGCTAGCGGGTTCTACAATGAGCAGTTCTTC. Protein sequence: CASSASGFYNEQFF. Together with reference TRBV9 and TRBJ2-1, the CDR3 gives the full variable domain: DSGVTQTPKHLITATGQRVTLRCSPRSGDLSVYWYQQSLDQGLQFLIQYYNGEERAKGNILERFSAQQFPDLHSELNLSSLELGDSALYFCASSASGFYNEQFFGPGTRLTVL.

This clone was picked up a small number of times. The CDR3 sequence is CASSSPQGGYTF. In DNA, the CDR3 is TGTGCCAGCAGCTCCCCCCAGGGGGGCTACACCTTC. The V gene is TRBV28, the J gene TRBJ1-2; D may be TRBD1 (6 bases). Germline loops: CDR1 MDHEN, CDR2 SYDVKM. The CDR3 totals 12 residues. Trimming cost V 6 bases and J 8 bases, with 13 bases left between them.

The chain couples TRBV11-2 to TRBJ2-2; possibly TRBD1 for D (5 bases). V lost 3 bases to trimming and J lost 0 bases, with 11 bases between them. Germline V gives CDR1 SGHAT, CDR2 FQNNGV. This CDR3 comprises 16 residues. CDR3 DNA: TGTGCCAGCAGCTTTCACCCAGGGACGAACACCGGGGAGCTGTTTTTT. Translated: CASSFHPGTNTGELFF.

V gene TRBV5-1 combines with J gene TRBJ2-7; D is unresolved. Trimming took off 3 bases at V and 0 bases at J, with 7 bases between the two ends. Germline V CDR1 and CDR2: SGHRS, YFSETQ. CDR3 length: 13 residues. CDR3 in amino acids: CASSSTASYEQYF. In DNA form, the CDR3 reads TGCGCCAGCAGCTCGACTGCCTCCTACGAGCAGTACTTC.

The CDR3 bases are TGTGCCACCAGCAGAGAGTACGGGCCTAGCGGATACGAGCAGTACTTC. Amino acid sequence: CATSREYGPSGYEQYF. V usage is TRBV15 and J usage is TRBJ2-7; 7 nucleotides match TRBD2. Germline values: CDR1 LNHNV, CDR2 YYDKDF (reference sequence). CDR3 size: 16 residues. V shed 0 bases and J 4 bases; nucleotides not matched to a gene: 9.

CDR3 DNA sequence: TGTGCCAGCAGCTGGGGGACTAGCGGGAAAGAGACCCAGTACTTC. It is translated as CASSWGTSGKETQYF. The chain combines TRBV21-1 with TRBJ2-5; TRBD2 is the table's D call and was not checked against the DNA. TRBV21-1 is a known pseudogene. The CDR3 has 15 residues.